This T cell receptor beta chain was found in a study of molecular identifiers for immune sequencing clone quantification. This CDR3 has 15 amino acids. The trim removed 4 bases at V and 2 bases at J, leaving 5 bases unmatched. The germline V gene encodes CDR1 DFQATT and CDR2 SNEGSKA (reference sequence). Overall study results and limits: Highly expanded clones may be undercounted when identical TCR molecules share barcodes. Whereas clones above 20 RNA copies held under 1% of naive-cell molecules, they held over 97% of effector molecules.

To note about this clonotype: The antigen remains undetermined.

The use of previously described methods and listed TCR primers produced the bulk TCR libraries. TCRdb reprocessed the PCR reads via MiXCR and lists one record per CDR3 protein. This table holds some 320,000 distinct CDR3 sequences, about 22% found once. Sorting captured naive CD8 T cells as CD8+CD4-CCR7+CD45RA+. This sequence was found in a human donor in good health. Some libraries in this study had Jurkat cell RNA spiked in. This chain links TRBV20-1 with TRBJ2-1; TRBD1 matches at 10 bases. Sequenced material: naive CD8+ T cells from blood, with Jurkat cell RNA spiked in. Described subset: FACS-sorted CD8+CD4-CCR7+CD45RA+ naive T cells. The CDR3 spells CSAKGDRGTYNEQFF. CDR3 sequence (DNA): TGCAGTGCTAAAGGGGACAGGGGCACCTACAATGAGCAGTTCTTC.